Listed here are 27 T cell receptor beta chains from one sample, sequenced in a study of a mutant IDH1 vaccine in newly diagnosed glioma (dated by TCRdb to about 2021). The sample's time point label is to be understood as: week 5, during vaccination. Every vaccine dose consisted of 300 ug of a 20-mer mutant IDH1 peptide in Montanide, administered subcutaneously together with topical imiquimod. Their antigens are not known. Libraries were prepared through the immunoSEQ multiplex PCR assay. In its TCRdb copy, this immuneACCESS table keeps in-frame sequences only and misses some clones. Where compared with another copy, unresolved V genes explain less than half of these, and the others have no known cause. This sample gives 35,000 to 45,000 clones in total; just over 90% of them show up just once. Jointly, the top ten make up roughly 2.6% of the sample. Source: PBMCs, taken from a glioma patient whose treatment included an IDH1 peptide vaccine. The receptors shown here come from a man aged 50 to 59 with glioma.

The rearrangement links TRBV5-1 to TRBJ2-2, with 12 bases that match TRBD2. J lost 7 bases, V lost 3 bases, and 10 bases had no gene match. The germline V gene encodes CDR1 SGHRS and CDR2 YFSETQ. This CDR3 has 17 amino acids. CDR3: CASSSLTSGSEGGELFF. CDR3 nucleotides: TGCGCCAGCAGCTCCCTGACTAGCGGGAGTGAGGGCGGGGAGCTGTTTTTT.

This clone was seen only once. The gene calls are TRBV15 and TRBJ2-3; 11 nucleotides align to TRBD2. The length of the CDR3 is 18 residues. Trimming took 1 base from V and 0 from J; bases not matched to a gene: 6. Germline assignment: CDR1 LNHNV and CDR2 YYDKDF (reference sequence). The chain's CDR3 is CATSRGDTSGGSTDTQYF. The CDR3 coding sequence is TGTGCCACCAGCAGAGGGGACACTAGCGGGGGAAGCACAGATACGCAGTATTTT.

This sequence joins TRBV30 and TRBJ1-2, with D possibly matching TRBD1 (5 bases). The CDR3 has 14 amino acids. Per germline, CDR1 GTSNPN and CDR2 SVGIG (reference sequence). The ends were cut back, 7 bases at V and 0 bases at J, with 15 bases in the middle. CDR3 sequence (DNA): TGTGCCTCGCGGGCAGGGCGTGCTAACTATGGCTACACCTTC. This gives the protein CASRAGRANYGYTF. Filled out from reference TRBV30 and TRBJ1-2, the complete variable domain reads SQTIHQWPATLVQPVGSPLSLECTVEGTSNPNLYWYRQAAGRGLQLLFYSVGIGQISSEVPQNLSASRPQDRQFILSSKKLLLSDSGFYLCASRAGRANYGYTFGSGTRLTVV.

This clone has only one observation. This rearrangement joins TRBV6-6 to TRBJ2-5; D remains ambiguous. V gave up 5 bases and J gave up 8 bases, with 9 bases separating them. The CDR3 is made up of 11 amino acids. Germline-derived CDR1 and CDR2 are MNHNY and SVGAGI (reference sequence). This CDR3 is CASSPSITQYF. In DNA form, the CDR3 reads TGTGCCAGCAGTCCCTCTATTACCCAGTACTTC.

This rearrangement joins TRBV6-1 to TRBJ1-1; D not certain. CDR1 is MNHNS, CDR2 SASEGT, per germline. Trimming left V 4 bases short and J 2 bases short, with 5 bases between. The CDR3 is 12 amino acids. The CDR3 DNA is TGTGCCAGCAGTGTACAAAACACTGAAGCTTTCTTT. Amino acid sequence: CASSVQNTEAFF.

This clone appeared a single time. V and J are TRBV12-5 and TRBJ1-2; 11 nucleotides match TRBD1. With V trimmed by 6 bases and J by 5 bases, 8 bases remained unmatched. Germline assignment: CDR1 LGHNT and CDR2 FRNRAP. This CDR3 is 15 amino acids long. The CDR3 sequence: CASGPDRGRRYGYTF. As DNA, the CDR3 is TGTGCTAGTGGGCCGGACAGGGGGCGACGATATGGCTACACCTTC.

The V call is TRBV18, the J call TRBJ1-6; D perhaps matches TRBD1 (6 bases). The CDR3 has 16 residues. Trimming left V 4 bases short and J 12 bases short, with 22 bases between. Germline values: CDR1 KGHSH, CDR2 LQKENI. For the CDR3, the DNA is TGTGCCAGCTCACGATTGGACATCGCGGTAGGGGGACCCCTCCACTTT. Its protein is CASSRLDIAVGGPLHF.

The CDR3 protein is CAWSPGTGYGYTF. For the CDR3, the DNA is TGTGCCTGGAGTCCGGGGACAGGCTATGGCTACACCTTC. The chain employs TRBV30 and TRBJ1-2; 8 bases are shared with TRBD1. Germline CDR1 GTSNPN, CDR2 SVGIG (reference sequence). The CDR3 runs 13 residues. Losses at the gene ends were 2 bases for V and 4 bases for J; bases not matched to a gene: 3.

V usage is TRBV4-2 and J usage is TRBJ1-1; possible D gene TRBD1, 5 bases. The V gene's germline CDR1 is LGHNA and CDR2 YNFKEQ. This CDR3 has 17 residues. Between the trimmed V and J ends, which lost 1 base and 0 bases, there was a span of 15 bases. CDR3 loop: CASSQVTGTGMNTEAFF. The CDR3 DNA reads TGTGCCAGCAGCCAAGTGACCGGGACGGGGATGAACACTGAAGCTTTCTTT.

The chain has TRBV28 and TRBJ2-3, with D hard to call. Germline CDR1 MDHEN, CDR2 SYDVKM. Trimming took off 3 bases at V and 7 bases at J, with 11 bases between the two ends. This CDR3 is built from 13 residues. CDR3 coding DNA: TGTGCCAGCAGTTTCGACCGGCGGTATACGCAGTATTTT. This codes for CASSFDRRYTQYF.

The chain employs TRBV10-3 and TRBJ2-1; D not resolved. Trimming took 0 bases from V and 7 from J, leaving 4 bases between them. CDR1 is ENHRY and CDR2 is SYGVKD in the germline V gene. The CDR3 is made up of 12 amino acids. The CDR3, as DNA: TGTGCCATCAGTGAGTCGGGGAATGAGCAGTTCTTC. Protein product: CAISESGNEQFF.

V usage is TRBV27 and J usage is TRBJ1-1, with 9 bases aligning to TRBD1. Trimming cost V 6 bases and J 3 bases; bases outside gene matches: 5. CDR1 and CDR2 from the germline V gene are MNHEY and SMNVEV (reference sequence). The CDR3 sequence is 14 residues long. CDR3 nucleotide sequence: TGTGCCAGCAGCTTAGGGACAGGGTACACTGAAGCTTTCTTT. Translation gives CASSLGTGYTEAFF.

V gene TRBV28 combines with J gene TRBJ2-7, with D possibly matching TRBD1 (6 bases). The CDR3 covers 13 residues. Germline values: CDR1 MDHEN, CDR2 SYDVKM. V was shortened by 5 bases and J by 0 bases, with 8 bases between the two germline ends. The DNA for the CDR3 is TGTGCCAGCAGTCGGACAGTCTCCTACGAGCAGTACTTC. It encodes CASSRTVSYEQYF.

This rearrangement joins TRBV27 to TRBJ1-2; D is possibly TRBD1 (6 bases). The CDR3 totals 16 residues. V lost 5 bases, J lost 3 bases, and 19 bases lay in between. The germline V gene has CDR1 MNHEY and CDR2 SMNVEV (reference sequence). The CDR3 reads CASSASRGRGDYGYTF. CDR3 nucleotides: TGTGCCAGCAGTGCCAGTCGGGGCAGGGGCGACTATGGCTACACCTTC.

The chain couples TRBV14 to TRBJ2-2; 8 bases align to TRBD2. The CDR3 extends over 16 amino acids. The ends lost 4 bases at V and 5 bases at J; junction bases unmatched: 9. Germline V gives CDR1 SGHDN, CDR2 FVKESK. In DNA, the CDR3 is TGTGCCAGCAGCCGAAGCGGGGGCAAAGCGACCGGGGAGCTGTTTTTT. It encodes CASSRSGGKATGELFF.

About this clone: Distinct nucleotide sequences in the sample also encode this CDR3. The chain couples TRBV19 to TRBJ1-5, with D unclear. There are 12 residues in the CDR3. The germline gives CDR1 LNHDA, CDR2 SQIVND (reference sequence). V was shortened by 9 bases and J by 0 bases, with 6 bases between the two germline ends. The CDR3 here is CASRHSNQPQHF. The CDR3, as DNA: TGTGCCAGCCGACATAGCAATCAGCCCCAGCATTTT. Variable domain in full (rest from reference TRBV19 and TRBJ1-5): DGGITQSPKYLFRKEGQNVTLSCEQNLNHDAMYWYRQDPGQGLRLIYYSQIVNDFQKGDIAEGYSVSREKKESFPLTVTSAQKNPTAFYLCASRHSNQPQHFGDGTRLSIL.

The CDR3 protein is CASSIALAGRFQETQYF. The CDR3 DNA is TGTGCCAGTAGTATAGCACTAGCGGGGCGGTTCCAAGAGACCCAGTACTTC. The chain recombines TRBV19 with TRBJ2-5, with 10 bases lining up with TRBD2. Unmatched junction bases numbered 6, after V lost 1 base and J lost 1 base. The CDR3 spans 17 residues. CDR1 and CDR2 (germline): LNHDA, SQIVND (reference sequence).

The chain has TRBV19 and TRBJ1-5; no firm D call. V lost 1 base to trimming and J lost 1 base, with 8 bases between them. The CDR3 spans 15 residues. Germline loops: CDR1 LNHDA, CDR2 SQIVND (reference sequence). CDR3 in DNA: TGTGCCAGTAGTATAGTGGCGGGGAGCAATCAGCCCCAGCATTTT. The encoded protein is CASSIVAGSNQPQHF.

The V and J genes are TRBV6-6 and TRBJ1-2, with D unclear. Germline lookup yields CDR1 MNHNY and CDR2 SVGAGI (reference sequence). This CDR3 has 14 residues. V gave up 5 bases and J gave up 11 bases, with 21 bases separating them. The CDR3 nucleotides are TGTGCCAGCAGTCACAGAATCAAGGAGCTATATTACACCTTC. It specifies CASSHRIKELYYTF.

V is TRBV19 and J is TRBJ1-4; tentatively, D is TRBD1 (6 bases). Deletions cut 3 bases from V and 5 bases from J, with 19 bases between. The CDR3 is 17 amino acids. The V gene's germline CDR1 is LNHDA and CDR2 SQIVND (reference sequence). CDR3 protein: CASSIPWIKGENEKLFF. CDR3 bases: TGTGCCAGTAGTATCCCCTGGATTAAGGGGGAGAATGAAAAACTGTTTTTT.

The chain has TRBV7-9 and TRBJ1-4; D not certain. V lost 1 base, J lost 1 base, and 7 bases lay in between. The CDR3 is 15 amino acids. The V gene's germline CDR1 is SEHNR and CDR2 FQNEAQ (reference sequence). CDR3 sequence: CASSLGPRTNEKLFF. The CDR3 DNA sequence: TGTGCCAGCAGCTTAGGGCCAAGAACTAATGAAAAACTGTTTTTT. Combining the CDR3 with reference TRBV7-9 and TRBJ1-4 gives the whole variable domain DTGVSQNPRHKITKRGQNVTFRCDPISEHNRLYWYRQTLGQGPEFLTYFQNEAQLEKSRLLSDRFSAERPKGSFSTLEIQRTEQGDSAMYLCASSLGPRTNEKLFFGSGTQLSVL.

The chain is built from TRBV7-9 and TRBJ2-2; D is possibly TRBD1 (6 bases). Germline CDR1 reads SEHNR; CDR2 reads FQNEAQ (reference sequence). The CDR3 sequence is 17 residues long. Trimming took off 6 bases at V and 5 bases at J, with 22 bases between the two ends. CDR3 sequence reads: CASRPNAQGKGTGELFF. DNA of the CDR3: TGTGCCAGCAGACCAAATGCCCAGGGGAAGGGGACCGGGGAGCTGTTTTTT.

The V call is TRBV4-1, the J call TRBJ2-7, with D perhaps matching TRBD1 (5 bases). Germline assignment: CDR1 MGHRA and CDR2 YSYEKL. V lost 1 base to trimming and J lost 1 base, with 11 bases between them. The CDR3 has 15 residues. CDR3 in DNA: TGCGCCAGCAGCCAAGGTCAGGGTGTATCCTACGAGCAGTACTTC. It codes for CASSQGQGVSYEQYF.

This clone showed up just once. The CDR3 DNA reads as TGTGCCAGCAGTCCGGGACAGGGAAAGGGTCAGCCCCAGCATTTT. This gives the protein CASSPGQGKGQPQHF. The J gene is TRBJ1-5, the V gene TRBV27; 9 nucleotides line up with TRBD1. In germline, CDR1 is MNHEY, CDR2 SMNVEV (reference sequence). The V gene end was trimmed by 5 bases and the J gene end by 6 bases; junction bases not matched to a gene: 8. The CDR3 is 15 residues long.

This clone was picked up one time. J is TRBJ2-3 and V is TRBV7-2; 7 positions agree with TRBD1. Germline loops: CDR1 SGHTA, CDR2 FQGNSA. The V and J ends lost 3 bases and 6 bases, in that order; junction bases with no gene match: 9. The CDR3 is made up of 15 amino acids. The chain's CDR3 is CASSFLPPRGDTQYF. CDR3 nucleotides: TGTGCCAGCAGCTTCTTGCCGCCCAGGGGGGATACGCAGTATTTT.

V usage is TRBV30 and J usage is TRBJ2-5, with D unresolved. The CDR3 loop spans 12 amino acids. V was cut by 1 base and J by 1 base, with 4 bases left in between. CDR1 is GTSNPN, CDR2 SVGIG, per germline (reference sequence). The CDR3, as DNA: TGTGCCTGGAGTGGGGCCCAAGAGACCCAGTACTTC. Translating it yields CAWSGAQETQYF.

The genes are TRBV5-6 and TRBJ2-3; 8 bases line up with TRBD1. Germline-derived CDR1 and CDR2 are SGHDT and YYEEEE. This CDR3 contains 16 residues. Losses at the gene ends were 4 bases for V and 4 bases for J; bases not matched to a gene: 11. The CDR3 reads CASSRGQALFADTQYF. The CDR3 DNA reads TGTGCCAGCAGCAGGGGACAGGCCCTCTTCGCAGATACGCAGTATTTT.